The text below deals with one T cell receptor beta chain. No cognate antigen has been identified for it. Per-base quality was not reported, and no clone a single base away is much larger than it. The same CDR3 also results from other DNA sequences found in this sample. Related donors were used in the transplants with nonmyeloablative bone marrow transplantation, and mixed chimerism was transient in the human trials. Unstimulated Tregs (CD4+CD25+CD127-), CD4+ non-Tregs (CD4+CD25-), CD4 and CD8 cells were FACS-sorted from thawed PBMCs. Several combined kidney and bone marrow transplant recipients from the ITN036ST trial were included as patients, and samples were available only from these trial subjects. Healthy control blood was processed by Ficoll density gradient to PBMCs and cryopreserved; patient PBMCs were collected before and after transplant. For TCRbeta CDR3 sequencing, genomic DNA was extracted from sorted cells using the QIAGEN DNeasy Blood and Tissue Kit. Through immunoSEQ, high-throughput TCRbeta CDR3 sequencing was done commercially, including PCR amplification with internal controls and bias correction. On the study's bioinformatics: A unique productive TCRbeta sequence was defined by the CDR3 nucleotide sequence when primers matched, and otherwise by the CDR3 amino acid sequence together with the Vbeta and Jbeta genes. To correct for sorting error, sequences found in more than one sorted population at a frequency ratio of 2:1 or less were discarded, and the remaining shared sequences were assigned to the population with the higher frequency. Sequences were defined as donor-reactive when expanded at least 5-fold in CFSE-low cells versus unstimulated cells and present at a frequency of at least 0.01% in CFSE-low cells. Jensen-Shannon divergence, calculated on the top 100 TCRbeta sequences ranked by frequency, was used to quantify repertoire divergence. For samples with multiple sequencing runs, sorting error was corrected in each run separately before the runs were combined. The source is immuneACCESS, and TCRdb retained only in-frame sequences with V and J called. Part of the clones is not carried over; for the studies checked, unresolved V genes explain less than half of this, and the remainder is unexplained. V, J and clone size reflect that table, while D and trimming were determined from the DNA. The sample includes more than 70,000 clones, with 91% observed a single time. The ten biggest clones cover 1.6% of the sample.

Trimming takes 0 bases from V and 1 base from J, and the germline ends sit 10 bases apart. Via the germline V gene, CDR1 is LGHNA and CDR2 YNFKEQ. The CDR3 sequence holds 17 residues, the cysteine and phenylalanine included. Only the CDR3 DNA is retained, 51 bases long and in frame from the first base. The data were obtained in a study of Tregs in tolerant kidney transplant recipients (dated by TCRdb to between 2019 and 2020). At the level of the whole study: TCRbeta sequencing was used in the study to identify donor-specific regulatory T cells before combined kidney and bone marrow transplantation, and the identified cells were then tracked after transplant.

The paper as a whole reports these results and caveats: In tolerant patients, donor-specific Tregs expanded more than Tregs overall, which suggests antigen-driven rather than nonspecific expansion. Biological reproducibility was not examined directly, but technical replication error appeared to be minimal. The study was constrained by small patient numbers, and validation of the findings is required in larger populations and under other immunosuppression protocols. For some patients, the PCR primers changed as time went on, which meant samples from those patients could not be compared with one another at the nucleotide level. Expanding Tregs with activated donor B cells appeared to identify the most biologically relevant and donor-specific TCRbeta repertoire.

The origin of this receptor is a human patient who received a combined kidney and bone marrow transplant. Post transplant, some T cells may arise from the graft donor. The rearranged segments are TRBV4-2 and TRBJ1-6; no D gene call is confident. The sequencing used CD4+ T cells from blood (PBMCs), collected 24 months after the transplant. The CDR3 in this case is CASSQDISGSYNSPLHF. The DNA reads TGTGCCAGCAGCCAAGACATTAGCGGTTCCTATAATTCACCCCTCCACTTT.